This T cell receptor beta chain was found in a study of T cell responses to AZD1222 COVID-19 vaccine. Study-level results: Seropositive at baseline were only a handful of AZD1222 recipients. The reported proportion of spike-specific TCRs targeting unmutated variant regions was nearly half. Every sample of the repertoires postdated the peak T cell response.

Method: immunoSEQ multiplex PCR; TCRdb's copy keeps in-frame clones and lacks some. Here the sample spans 150,000 to 160,000 clones, more than 75% being singletons. On this clone: Its target is not known.

From germline, CDR1 is LNHDA and CDR2 SQIVND (reference sequence). CDR3 size: 15 residues. V lost 2 bases and J lost 1, with 9 bases in between. The J gene is TRBJ1-5, the V gene TRBV19, with D hard to call. This sequence originates from an adult who received the AZD1222 COVID-19 vaccine. The source was peripheral blood, collected 28 days after the second AZD1222 dose. The CDR3: CASSIIAASNQPQHF. As DNA, the CDR3 is TGTGCCAGTAGTATAATAGCGGCAAGCAATCAGCCCCAGCATTTT.